This T cell receptor beta chain was observed in a study of blood T cells in healthy people across ages (dated by TCRdb to 2015 to 2017). Regarding the study in general: In model experiments, template switching captured about one uniquely barcoded TCR beta cDNA molecule for every two T cells. Age-related changes in TCR beta repertoire diversity were measured in the study by deep sequencing normalized with unique cDNA molecular identifiers. The donors were divided into four age groups: young (average around 16 years), middle-aged (almost 40), aged (62) and long-lived (approximately 74). Donors of different ages were randomly distributed across sequencing lanes to avoid experimental bias. For two donors (one aged 18 to 30 and one aged 80 or older), the study analyzed two additional independent replicas of 1 million unique cDNA reads from the same blood draw.

Turning to this clonotype: Its specific antigen is unknown. No clone much larger than this one lies a single base away; base qualities are absent.

The roughly 39 donors, aged about 6 to 95 years, were systemically healthy Caucasian individuals from Russia. Ten milliliters of peripheral blood were drawn from each donor into EDTA-treated Vacutainer tubes. Ficoll-Paque density-gradient centrifugation was used to isolate PBMCs, with at least 6.5 million obtained per sample. Trizol reagent was used to extract total RNA from the PBMCs, yielding at least 5.5 micrograms per sample. For every donor, an aliquot of PBMCs went through flow cytometry to measure the percentages of naive CD45RAhigh/CD27high T cells. The paper as a whole reports these results and caveats: Compared with the aged group, the long-lived group had more naive CD4+ T cells, fewer expanded clones and increased TCR diversity, a pattern suggesting age selection. As age increased, observed TCR beta diversity per million T cells dropped in a roughly linear way, and a significant reduction was already evident by age 40. Because the CMV infection status of the donors was unknown, age-related changes in expanded clonotypes may potentially have been confounded. Because profiling used bulk unsorted PBMCs, naive and antigen-experienced compartments could not be compared conclusively. Estimates of total diversity based on one million sequenced T cells were considered lower bounds and underestimates. A strong correlation was found between observed TCR beta diversity and the percentage of naive T cells measured by flow cytometry.

Receptors were amplified or captured by 5' RACE. These reads were obtained on an Illumina HiSeq 2500. The second PCR ran for about 6 to 12 cycles and used a J-beta primer mix along with a sample-barcoded 5' primer. Each TCR beta cDNA molecule received a unique molecular identifier from a template-switch 5' adaptor carrying 12 random nucleotides. Each sample yielded at least 3 million CDR3-containing paired-end reads. The Mint cDNA synthesis kit, primed by a TRBC-specific oligonucleotide, was used to synthesize first-strand cDNA from all RNA. After uracil-DNA glycosylase treatment, a first 18-cycle PCR used universal primers M1SS and BC2_uni_R on all cDNA. The authors' analysis ran thus. For normalization, 1 million high-quality reads, each with a distinct molecular identifier, were randomly selected from each sample. Instead of being binned into consensus sequences, reads with shared molecular identifiers were discarded. CDR3 identification, clonotype clustering and error correction used MiTCR with a Q25 quality threshold and the strictest error-elimination algorithm. Lower-bound total TCR beta diversity was estimated with a nonparametric unseen species model using Euler transformation. The raw public data were reprocessed by TCRdb itself: fastp quality trimming at Q25, MiXCR clonotype calling, in-frame beta chains only. Entries that share a CDR3 protein sequence are merged under the most common genes and DNA. These V and J calls are TCRdb output, not the study's own analysis. Counted in this sample were more than 1.4 million distinct CDR3 sequences; roughly 40% of them appeared once. The ten largest clones capture roughly 7.9% of the sample.

The sequenced sample was blood. This clonotype was sampled from a woman aged 18-29 years in good health.

The DNA sequence reads TGTGCCAGCAGCCCCCCAGTAGGTCAGGGCCTTGGAAATACGCAGTATTTT. Its protein reads: CASSPPVGQGLGNTQYF. The receptor chain draws on TRBV14 and TRBJ2-3; the D gene is possibly TRBD1, with 5 bases matching. The junction shows trimming of 4 bases on V and 7 bases on J, plus 24 bases between the germline ends. The CDR3 sequence holds 17 residues, the cysteine and phenylalanine included. Of the read, only the CDR3 DNA is kept; its 51 bases are in frame from base 1. From a lookup of the germline V gene, CDR1 and CDR2 are SGHDN and FVKESK.